A single sample gave rise to the 20 T cell receptor beta chains below, sequenced in a study of tumor and adjacent non-tumor tissue in lung cancer. This sample's RNA came from whole unsorted tissue. The library came from three nested PCR rounds adapted from ARM-PCR protocols. One entry per CDR3 protein results from TCRdb running MiXCR on the multiplex PCR reads. The sample lists about 200,000 distinct CDR3 sequences; roughly 70% were seen once. Sequenced material: lung tumor tissue. All receptors derive from a man aged 55 to 70 with non-small cell lung cancer.

The chain carries TRBV11-3 and TRBJ1-1; 9 bases map to TRBD1. Trimming cost V 6 bases and J 7 bases; bases outside gene matches: 9. Germline V CDR1 and CDR2: SGHNT, YENEEA. The CDR3 sequence is 14 residues long. The DNA of the CDR3 is TGTGCCAGCAGATATGGGACAGGGAGGATTGAAGCTTTCTTT. Translation gives CASRYGTGRIEAFF.

On this clonotype itself: A read error may produce the germline difference seen at one junction end. The CDR3: CVSSRGVGDWQYF. CDR3 coding DNA: TGTGTCAGCAGCCGGGGCGTGGGTGATTGGCAGTACTTC. The chain is built from TRBV4-2 and TRBJ2-7; D is possibly TRBD1 or TRBD2 (5 bases each). The CDR3 extends over 13 amino acids. Germline CDR1 is LGHNA and CDR2 is YNFKEQ.

Many counts were recorded for this clonotype. In DNA, the CDR3 is TGTGCCAGCAGTATTACAGGTACCTACGAGCAGTACTTC. Translation gives CASSITGTYEQYF. This chain uses TRBV6-1 with TRBJ2-7; a possible D gene is TRBD1 (5 bases). This CDR3 has 13 amino acids. CDR1 and CDR2 from the germline V gene are MNHNS and SASEGT. V lost 5 bases and J 2 bases, leaving 10 bases between the germline ends.

The CDR3: CASCPISGIKVLTF. For the CDR3, the DNA is TGTGCCAGCTGTCCTATCTCTGGGATCAAGGTCCTGACTTTC. This chain links TRBV11-2 with TRBJ2-6; D is ambiguous. There are 14 residues in the CDR3. With 8 bases removed from V and 13 bases from J, the gap between germline ends came to 21 bases. The germline gives CDR1 SGHAT, CDR2 FQNNGV.

Regarding this clonotype: At one end the junction does not follow the germline gene, possibly because of a read error. The CDR3 region is CSVEMTGYHYTF. CDR3 DNA: TGTAGCGTTGAGATGACAGGGTATCACTACACCTTC. The V gene is TRBV29-1, the J gene TRBJ1-2; 7 positions match TRBD1. Germline V lookup: CDR1 SQVTM, CDR2 ANQGSEA. The CDR3 has 12 residues.

This clonotype came up many times. V usage is TRBV6-1 and J usage is TRBJ2-1; no clear D gene. Deletions cut 5 bases from V and 4 bases from J, with 0 bases between. The CDR3 spans 10 residues. Germline-derived CDR1 and CDR2 are MNHNS and SASEGT. Here the CDR3 DNA reads TGTGCCAGCAGTTACAATGAGCAGTTCTTC. Encoded protein: CASSYNEQFF.

As regards this clonotype: This may be a read error, as it is one base from a much larger clone. This chain joins TRBV11-3 and TRBJ1-1, with D perhaps TRBD1 (5 bases). CDR1 SGHNT and CDR2 YENEEA come from the germline V gene. V was pared by 3 bases and J by 7 bases, with 15 bases between. This CDR3 spans 14 amino acids. CDR3 loop: CASSLRGGYIEAFF. CDR3 nucleotide sequence: TGTGCCAGCAGCTTGCGGGGGGGATACATTGAAGCTTTCTTT.

With regard to this clonotype: This may be a read error, as it is one base from a much larger clone. The chain carries TRBV20-1 and TRBJ1-1; 9 positions agree with TRBD1. J was trimmed by 1 base and V by 1 base; bases with no gene match: 10. Germline CDR1 is DFQATT and CDR2 is SNEGSKA (reference sequence). The length of the CDR3 is 17 residues. The CDR3 is CSARVPGQGTGNTEAFF. CDR3 DNA sequence: TGCAGTGCTAGAGTTCCTGGACAGGGGACGGGGAACACTGAAGCTTTCTTT.

Ten or more counts support this clonotype. The genes are TRBV20-1 and TRBJ2-7; either TRBD1 or TRBD2 may supply D (7 bases each). V was clipped by 6 bases and J by 2 bases, with 14 bases between them. The germline V gene has CDR1 DFQATT and CDR2 SNEGSKA (reference sequence). CDR3 length: 13 amino acids. CDR3 DNA sequence: TGCAGTGCACAGGGGAGGGTGGCCTACGAGCAGTACTTC. Translated, it gives CSAQGRVAYEQYF.

This clonotype was detected only once. Mismatch with germline at one junction end may stem from a read error. This chain uses TRBV6-2 or TRBV6-3 with TRBJ2-1, with TRBD1 matching 8 bases. The CDR3 length is 14 residues. Germline-derived CDR1 and CDR2 are MNHEY and SVGEGT. CDR3 bases: TGTGACAGCTATGGACAGGGAAATTACAACGAGCAGTTCTTC. This sequence encodes CDSYGQGNYNEQFF.

This clonotype was detected only a few times. The V call is TRBV10-1, the J call TRBJ2-1, with a possible D match to TRBD2 (5 bases). In germline, CDR1 is WNHNN, CDR2 SYGVQD (reference sequence). The CDR3 spans 15 residues. V was cut by 0 bases and J by 6 bases, with 12 bases left in between. This CDR3 reads CASSESGSGANEQFF. CDR3 nucleotides: TGCGCCAGCAGTGAGTCGGGAAGCGGAGCCAATGAGCAGTTCTTC.

This chain joins TRBV20-1 and TRBJ2-2, with D maybe TRBD1 (5 bases). The CDR3 length is 15 residues. Germline assignment: CDR1 DFQATT and CDR2 SNEGSKA (reference sequence). Trimming took 2 bases from V and 3 from J, leaving 13 bases between them. CDR3 sequence reads: CSARLTAGYTGELFF. The CDR3 region has the DNA TGCAGTGCTAGACTCACGGCAGGGTACACCGGGGAGCTGTTTTTT.

The rearrangement uses TRBV11-1 and TRBJ2-7; D gene uncertain. Trimming removed 0 bases from V and 13 bases from J, with 25 bases in between. CDR3 size: 16 residues. The germline V gene encodes CDR1 SGHAT and CDR2 FQDESV (reference sequence). CDR3 sequence reads: CASSLAIRDNSYERYF. In DNA form, the CDR3 reads TGTGCCAGCAGCTTAGCGATTCGTGACAATTCCTACGAGCGATACTTC.

The J gene is TRBJ2-7, the V gene TRBV20-1; possible D gene TRBD1, 5 bases. The CDR3 contains 14 residues. Germline CDR1 DFQATT, CDR2 SNEGSKA (reference sequence). Written as DNA, the CDR3 is TGCAGTGCTCGACAGTGGTCGTTTTCCTACGAGCAGTATGTC. Translated, it gives CSARQWSFSYEQYV.

The CDR3, as DNA: TGTGCCAGCACCTCACCTCAAGGGACGGCAGGTTCCTACGAGCAGTACTTC. Translation: CASTSPQGTAGSYEQYF. The chain has TRBV11-3 and TRBJ2-7; D possibly matches TRBD1 or TRBD2 (5 bases each). This CDR3 has 17 residues. Germline V gene lookup returns CDR1 SGHNT and CDR2 YENEEA. The V end was cut by 7 bases, the J end by 1 base, with 23 bases between.

For this clonotype: This CDR3 fails to terminate in the conserved phenylalanine or tryptophan, so it likely reflects a read error. The V call is TRBV12-3 or TRBV12-4, the J call TRBJ1-5; TRBD1 agrees at 9 bases. The CDR3 spans 16 residues. The CDR3 loop reads CASSLTTGGEAQPQHI. The CDR3 DNA sequence: TGTGCCAGTAGTTTGACCACAGGGGGCGAGGCTCAGCCCCAGCATATT.

The V and J genes are TRBV5-1 and TRBJ2-3; D might be TRBD1 (6 bases). The germline V gene encodes CDR1 SGHRS and CDR2 YFSETQ. The V and J ends lost 6 bases and 4 bases respectively, with 15 bases between them. The CDR3 contains 14 residues. The CDR3 DNA reads as TGCGCCAGCAACTGGGGGCAGGGATCAGATACGCAGTATTTT. Its translation is CASNWGQGSDTQYF.

The CDR3 DNA reads TGTGCCAGCAGCCAAGACGAAGGGACTAGCGGCTACGAGCAGTACTTC. Translating it yields CASSQDEGTSGYEQYF. The J gene is TRBJ2-7, the V gene TRBV4-2; 11 nucleotides align to TRBD2. Trimming took 0 bases from V and 3 from J; bases not matched to a gene: 4. The CDR3 has 16 amino acids. Germline loops: CDR1 LGHNA, CDR2 YNFKEQ.

The chain recombines TRBV11-2 with TRBJ2-1; D gene uncertain. CDR3 size: 15 residues. The germline V gene encodes CDR1 SGHAT and CDR2 FQNNGV. V lost 8 bases and J lost 0, with 14 bases in between. CDR3 loop: CASGTSWGSYNEQFF. Written as DNA, the CDR3 is TGTGCCAGCGGCACCTCATGGGGCTCCTACAATGAGCAGTTCTTC.

The CDR3 spells CATKTSGNTNEQYF. DNA of the CDR3: TGTGCCACCAAGACCTCGGGGAATACCAACGAGCAGTACTTC. The chain uses TRBV6-1 and TRBJ2-7; maybe TRBD2 (5 bases). This CDR3 comprises 14 residues. The V gene's germline CDR1 is MNHNS and CDR2 SASEGT. V lost 10 bases, J lost 5 bases, and 21 bases lay in between.